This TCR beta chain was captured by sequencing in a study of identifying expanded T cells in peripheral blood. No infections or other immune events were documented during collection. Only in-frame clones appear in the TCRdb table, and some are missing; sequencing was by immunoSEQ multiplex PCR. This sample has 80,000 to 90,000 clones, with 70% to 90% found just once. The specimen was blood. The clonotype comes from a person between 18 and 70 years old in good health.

This CDR3 reads CASSDNRMGNEQFF. In DNA form, the CDR3 reads TGTGCCAGCAGTGACAATCGGATGGGGAATGAGCAGTTCTTC. The rearrangement links TRBV2 to TRBJ2-1; D remains unclear. The V end was cut by 3 bases, the J end by 7 bases, with 13 bases between. Germline CDR1 is SNHLY and CDR2 is FYNNEI. This CDR3 has 14 residues. Complete variable domain (other parts from reference TRBV2 and TRBJ2-1): EPEVTQTPSHQVTQMGQEVILRCVPISNHLYFYWYRQILGQKVEFLVSFYNNEISEKSEIFDDQFSVERPDGSNFTLKIRSTKLEDSAMYFCASSDNRMGNEQFFGPGTRLTVL.